The sequence of this T cell receptor (beta chain) was determined in a study of shared clonotypes between healthy human individuals. Study results and caveats: A handful of donors had about 5% of their naive CD4 clonotypes in common.

CD45RO negativity and positive selection for CCR7 defined naive CD8 cells, a population that excluded terminally differentiated effector memory CD45RA+ cells. The sorted-subset replicate PCRs were given about 200 ng DNA, which is about 29,000 T cell genomes. The table came from immunoSEQ multiplex PCR; TCRdb's copy has only in-frame clones and leaves some out. The sample has approximately 1.9 million clones; just under 95% are singletons. The table lists this clone with a count of one. Its specificity is not known. The V and J ends lost 3 bases and 3 bases respectively, with 18 bases between them. Germline lookup yields CDR1 LGHNA and CDR2 YNFKEQ. The CDR3 runs 16 residues.

The receptor was derived from a man between 18 and 29 years old in good health. Some clones in this sample may be carry-over from other donors' samples. The chain has TRBV4-2 and TRBJ2-7, with D perhaps matching TRBD2 (6 bases). The specimen sequenced was naive CD8+ T cells from PBMCs. This CDR3 reads CASSQVIGTLNYEQYF. The CDR3 DNA sequence: TGTGCCAGCAGCCAGGTAATTGGGACTCTTAACTACGAGCAGTACTTC.